Following are 14 T cell receptor beta chains from one sample sequenced in a study of blood T cell repertoires in COVID-19. This table comes from immunoSEQ multiplex PCR, and its TCRdb copy is limited to in-frame clones, with some not included. The data show roughly 150,000 clones, with 70% to 80% seen just once and 7% to 10% held by the top ten. Sequenced sample: peripheral blood. The receptors derive from a man aged 60-69 years with acute or convalescent COVID-19.

This chain connects TRBV9 to TRBJ2-1; 8 positions agree with TRBD2. J was trimmed by 9 bases and V by 0 bases; bases with no gene match: 5. The CDR3 is made up of 14 amino acids. Germline V gene sequence: CDR1 SGDLS, CDR2 YYNGEE. The CDR3 spells CASSVGTSSVEQFF. The CDR3 nucleotides are TGTGCCAGCAGCGTAGGGACTAGCTCGGTTGAGCAGTTCTTC.

The chain joins TRBV19 to TRBJ2-1; D is undetermined. The germline V gene has CDR1 LNHDA and CDR2 SQIVND (reference sequence). CDR3 size: 13 residues. V lost 5 bases and J 3 bases, leaving 8 bases between the germline ends. The CDR3 is CASSPSDYNEQFF. The CDR3 bases are TGTGCCAGTAGTCCGAGCGACTACAATGAGCAGTTCTTC.

This clone has only one observation. The J gene is TRBJ1-1, the V gene TRBV6-5; perhaps TRBD1 as D (6 bases). CDR3 length: 15 amino acids. Trimming removed 6 bases at V and 4 bases at J, with 18 bases between. The germline V gene has CDR1 MNHEY and CDR2 SVGAGI. The CDR3 DNA reads TGTGCCAGCAGCCCGGGGGGGGGCTATTTCACTGAAGCTTTCTTT. Its translation is CASSPGGGYFTEAFF.

The chain uses TRBV18 and TRBJ2-2; D perhaps matches TRBD1 (6 bases). Germline V gene sequence: CDR1 KGHSH, CDR2 LQKENI. This CDR3 region has 15 residues. Trimming took off 2 bases at V and 3 bases at J, with 10 bases between the two ends. The CDR3 here is CASSPNRAYTGELFF. Here the CDR3 DNA reads TGTGCCAGCTCACCAAACAGGGCGTACACCGGGGAGCTGTTTTTT.

This clone was recorded a few times. The J gene is TRBJ1-1, the V gene TRBV5-6; tentatively, D is TRBD1 (6 bases). Looked up from germline, CDR1 is SGHDT and CDR2 is YYEEEE. This CDR3 has 17 amino acids. Between the trimmed V and J ends, which lost 4 bases and 1 base, there was a span of 20 bases. CDR3 protein: CASSPTRGGKGNTEAFF. CDR3 DNA sequence: TGTGCCAGCAGCCCCACGCGGGGGGGCAAGGGGAACACTGAAGCTTTCTTT.

The sample holds many counts of this clone. The V gene is TRBV10-3, the J gene TRBJ1-6; maybe TRBD1 (5 bases). The CDR3 has 14 residues. From germline, CDR1 is ENHRY and CDR2 SYGVKD. Trimming removed 7 bases at V and 6 bases at J, with 13 bases between. The CDR3 loop reads CAIKGSGSNSPLHF. In DNA form, the CDR3 reads TGTGCCATCAAGGGGTCAGGGTCTAATTCACCCCTCCACTTT.

The CDR3, as DNA: TGTGCCAGCTCACCACCTAGCGGGCAGGGGAGCACCTACGAGCAGTACTTC. This translates into CASSPPSGQGSTYEQYF. J is TRBJ2-7 and V is TRBV18; weak D call: TRBD2 (7 bases). Germline V gene data show CDR1 as KGHSH and CDR2 as LQKENI. Deletions cut 0 bases from V and 2 bases from J, with 17 bases between. This CDR3 contains 17 residues.

The CDR3 DNA reads TGCGCCAGCAGCGCAGAGGGACAAATTAATGAAAAACTGTTTTTT. Amino acids: CASSAEGQINEKLFF. The genes are TRBV5-1 and TRBJ1-4; TRBD1 is a possible D gene (6 bases). Germline CDR1 is SGHRS and CDR2 is YFSETQ. Trimming took off 4 bases at V and 4 bases at J, with 14 bases between the two ends. CDR3 length: 15 residues.

The genes are TRBV7-3 and TRBJ2-2; the D gene is possibly TRBD2 (7 bases). Trimming pared 4 bases from V and 5 bases from J, leaving 14 bases between. This CDR3 contains 15 residues. Germline V lookup: CDR1 SGHTA, CDR2 FQGTGA. For the CDR3, the DNA is TGTGCCAGCAGCTACGGAGGGGGAGGGACCGGGGAGCTGTTTTTT. This gives the protein CASSYGGGGTGELFF.

The chain links TRBV2 to TRBJ2-7, with 7 bases matching TRBD1. The CDR3 length is 14 residues. Germline CDR1 SNHLY, CDR2 FYNNEI. J lost 3 bases, V lost 5 bases, and 7 bases had no gene match. The CDR3 DNA sequence: TGTGCCAGCAGTCGGGACAGAGGTAACTACGAGCAGTACTTC. This translates into CASSRDRGNYEQYF.

V is TRBV27 and J is TRBJ2-1, with 8 nucleotides matching TRBD2. V lost 5 bases to trimming and J lost 13 bases; unmatched junction nucleotides: 13. The CDR3 is 14 residues long. Germline CDR1 MNHEY, CDR2 SMNVEV (reference sequence). This CDR3 is CASSPRGLDDVQFF. The CDR3 DNA sequence: TGTGCCAGCAGTCCCCGGGGACTAGACGACGTTCAGTTCTTC.

V usage is TRBV9 and J usage is TRBJ2-5, with TRBD2 matching 9 bases. This CDR3 spans 15 amino acids. Germline V gene lookup returns CDR1 SGDLS and CDR2 YYNGEE. The V and J ends lost 3 bases and 5 bases, in that order; junction bases with no gene match: 8. This chain's CDR3 is CASSDAGGPKETQYF. In nucleotides, the CDR3 is TGTGCCAGCAGCGATGCGGGGGGGCCGAAGGAGACCCAGTACTTC. The entire variable domain, with the rest obtained from reference TRBV9 and TRBJ2-5, is as follows: DSGVTQTPKHLITATGQRVTLRCSPRSGDLSVYWYQQSLDQGLQFLIQYYNGEERAKGNILERFSAQQFPDLHSELNLSSLELGDSALYFCASSDAGGPKETQYFGPGTRLLVL.

The chain combines TRBV16 with TRBJ1-4, with 10 bases matching TRBD1. The CDR3 covers 15 residues. Germline CDR1 reads KGHSY; CDR2 reads FQNENV. V lost 5 bases and J lost 7; bases outside the gene matches: 7. The DNA for the CDR3 is TGTGCCAGCAGCTCCCAGACAGGGGGCACTGAAAAACTGTTTTTT. This sequence encodes CASSSQTGGTEKLFF. The full variable domain, rest sourced from reference TRBV16 and TRBJ1-4, is GEEVAQTPKHLVRGEGQKAKLYCAPIKGHSYVFWYQQVLKNEFKFLISFQNENVFDETGMPKERFSAKCLPNSPCSLEIQATKLEDSAVYFCASSSQTGGTEKLFFGSGTQLSVL.

This chain joins TRBV7-8 and TRBJ1-1, with TRBD1 as a possible D gene (6 bases). The CDR3 has 17 amino acids. CDR1 is SGHVS and CDR2 is FQNEAQ in the germline V gene. V was clipped by 5 bases and J by 4 bases, with 23 bases between them. The CDR3: CASSTRADRLKATEAFF. In DNA form, the CDR3 reads TGTGCCAGCAGCACACGCGCTGACAGGCTAAAGGCCACTGAAGCTTTCTTT.